A selection of T cell receptor beta chains follows, all from one sample in a study of blood T cell repertoires in COVID-19. Some clones are missing from TCRdb's copy, which holds only in-frame ones; the method was immunoSEQ multiplex PCR. The sample comprises more than 200,000 clones, 88% of which are singletons, and under 2% rests with the top ten. Sequenced: peripheral blood. These receptors were collected from a man aged 70-80 years with acute or convalescent COVID-19. The CDR3 runs from the conserved cysteine through the conserved F or W. Fields, in order: D gene, clone size, V gene, J gene, CDR3 protein, CDR3 DNA. The D gene is left open where the match is weak. Some rows have no size entry. The others give once, few or many, or a class for an expanded clone.

>TRBD1|few|TRBV6-6|TRBJ1-1
CASSRTGESAEAFF
TGTGCCAGCAGTCGTACAGGGGAAAGCGCTGAAGCTTTCTTT
>.|.|TRBV9|TRBJ1-2
CASSTPEKGGYGYTF
TGTGCCAGCAGCACCCCCGAGAAGGGGGGGTATGGCTACACCTTC
>TRBD2|.|TRBV7-9|TRBJ2-3
CASSSLAGGTDTQYF
TGTGCCAGCAGCTCACTAGCGGGAGGTACAGATACGCAGTATTTT
>.|.|TRBV6-5|TRBJ2-3
CASSSSDFATQYF
TGTGCCAGCAGTTCCTCGGACTTTGCTACGCAGTATTTT
>.|.|TRBV21-1|TRBJ2-7
CASNPRGSYEQYF
TGTGCCAGCAACCCCAGGGGCTCCTACGAGCAGTACTTC
>TRBD2|many|TRBV4-2|TRBJ2-5
CASSQDGASGRNQYF
TGTGCCAGCAGCCAAGATGGGGCTAGCGGGAGAAACCAGTACTTC
>TRBD1|once|TRBV9|TRBJ1-3
CASSQAGGSGNTIYF
TGTGCCAGCAGCCAAGCAGGGGGGTCTGGAAACACCATATATTTT
>TRBD1|.|TRBV10-3|TRBJ1-1
CAITRDRRMNTEAFF
TGTGCCATTACCCGGGACAGAAGAATGAACACTGAAGCTTTCTTT
>.|.|TRBV5-1|TRBJ2-7
CASSLELRGLGFEQYF
TGCGCCAGCAGCTTGGAACTTCGCGGCCTAGGATTCGAGCAGTACTTC
>TRBD1|.|TRBV19|TRBJ1-6
CASKDQGADNSPLHF
TGTGCCAGTAAAGATCAGGGGGCCGATAATTCACCCCTCCACTTT
>TRBD1|.|TRBV18|TRBJ1-2
CASSTSPGDSRYGYTF
TGTGCCAGCTCAACGTCACCGGGGGACAGCCGCTATGGCTACACCTTC
>.|.|TRBV9|TRBJ1-2
CASSVGPTYYGYTF
TGTGCCAGCAGCGTAGGCCCCACATACTATGGCTACACCTTC
>.|.|TRBV2|TRBJ1-1
CASSDRRTEAFF
TGTGCCAGCAGCGACAGACGGACTGAAGCTTTCTTT
>.|.|TRBV6-2/TRBV6-3|TRBJ2-3
CASSYLELDTQYF
TGTGCCAGCAGTTACCTAGAACTAGATACGCAGTATTTT
>TRBD1|.|TRBV19|TRBJ1-5
CASSLRTGLNQPQHF
TGTGCCAGTAGTCTAAGGACAGGGCTTAATCAGCCCCAGCATTTT
>.|.|TRBV19|TRBJ2-3
CASSMPRRGTDTQYF
TGTGCCAGTAGTATGCCCCGCCGAGGGACAGATACGCAGTATTTT
>.|.|TRBV7-9|TRBJ1-3
CASRKGGPQVSGNTIYF
TGTGCCAGCAGGAAGGGGGGGCCACAGGTCTCTGGAAACACCATATATTTT
>.|few|TRBV4-3|TRBJ2-1
CASSQRYSDYPYNEQFF
TGCGCCAGCAGCCAGCGATATTCGGACTACCCTTACAATGAGCAGTTCTTC
>.|.|TRBV20-1|TRBJ2-7
CSAPLTYEQYF
TGCAGTGCCCCCCTAACCTACGAGCAGTACTTC
>TRBD2|.|TRBV7-6|TRBJ2-1
CASSGLAAKSYNEQFF
TGTGCCAGCAGCGGACTAGCGGCAAAGTCCTACAATGAGCAGTTCTTC
>.|.|TRBV5-5|TRBJ1-1
CASSFLDRMNTEAFF
TGTGCCAGCAGCTTCCTGGACAGAATGAACACTGAAGCTTTCTTT
>TRBD1|.|TRBV9|TRBJ1-5
CASGQGENQPQHF
TGTGCCAGCGGACAGGGGGAAAATCAGCCCCAGCATTTT
>TRBD2|.|TRBV19|TRBJ2-1
CASSKGLAGASSYNEQFF
TGTGCCAGTAGTAAGGGACTAGCGGGAGCGAGCTCCTACAATGAGCAGTTCTTC
>.|.|TRBV6-2/TRBV6-3|TRBJ1-2
CASSYSGQGYGYTF
TGTGCCAGCAGTTACTCGGGCCAGGGCTATGGCTACACCTTC
>TRBD1|.|TRBV24-1|TRBJ2-7
CATSEWTGSYEQYF
TGTGCCACCAGTGAATGGACAGGGTCCTACGAGCAGTACTTC
>.|.|TRBV5-1|TRBJ2-3
CASSLRGQSTDTQYF
TGCGCCAGCAGCTTGCGCGGGCAGAGCACAGATACGCAGTATTTT
>.|.|TRBV7-3|TRBJ1-6
CASSVQGNSPLHF
TGTGCCAGCAGCGTCCAGGGGAATTCACCCCTCCACTTT
>.|.|TRBV5-6|TRBJ1-2
CASSFRPGTNYGYTF
TGTGCCAGCAGCTTCCGGCCAGGGACTAACTATGGCTACACCTTC